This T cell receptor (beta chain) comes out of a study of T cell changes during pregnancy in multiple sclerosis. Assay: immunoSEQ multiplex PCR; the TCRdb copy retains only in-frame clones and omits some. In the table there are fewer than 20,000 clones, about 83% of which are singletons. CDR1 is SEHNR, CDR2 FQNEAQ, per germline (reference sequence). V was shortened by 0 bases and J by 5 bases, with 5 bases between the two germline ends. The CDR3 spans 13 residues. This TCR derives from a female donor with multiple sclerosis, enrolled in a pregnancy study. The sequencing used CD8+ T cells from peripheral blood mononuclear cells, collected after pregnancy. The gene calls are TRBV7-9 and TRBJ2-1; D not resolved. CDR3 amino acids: CASSLARNNEQFF. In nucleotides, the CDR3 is TGTGCCAGCAGCTTAGCCAGGAACAATGAGCAGTTCTTC.